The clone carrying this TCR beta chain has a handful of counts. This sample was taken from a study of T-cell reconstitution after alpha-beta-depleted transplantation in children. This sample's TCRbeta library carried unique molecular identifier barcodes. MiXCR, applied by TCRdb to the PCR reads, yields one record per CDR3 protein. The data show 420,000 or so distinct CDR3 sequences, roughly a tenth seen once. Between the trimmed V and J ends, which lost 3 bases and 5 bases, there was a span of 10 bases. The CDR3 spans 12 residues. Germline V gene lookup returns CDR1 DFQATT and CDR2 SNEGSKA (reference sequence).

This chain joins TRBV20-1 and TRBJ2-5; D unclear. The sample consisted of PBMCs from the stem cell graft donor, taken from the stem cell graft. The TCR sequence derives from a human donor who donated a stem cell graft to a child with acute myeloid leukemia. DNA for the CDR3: TGCAGTGCTAGTCGCCCTGGGGAGACCCAGTACTTC. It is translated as CSASRPGETQYF.